A single T cell receptor beta chain is shown here with its context. Its binding antigen is unknown. Base quality data are lacking; no much larger clone is found one base away. These data are taken from a study of siplizumab effects on memory and regulatory T cells (dated by TCRdb to about 2019). Broadly, across the study: The study examined how the anti-CD2 antibody siplizumab affects alloreactive T-cell subsets in allogeneic mixed lymphocyte reactions built from human PBMCs.

Sorted unstimulated T cells, along with proliferating T cells recovered from mixed lymphocyte reactions, underwent TCRbeta CDR3 sequencing. Fresh whole blood from fewer than 12 HLA-typed healthy donors was used to isolate PBMCs. To map where alloreactive clones came from, unstimulated CD4+ non-regulatory T cells were FACS-sorted. Taken from cysteine to phenylalanine, the CDR3 has 14 residues. Left in the record is the CDR3 DNA by itself, 42 bases read in frame from the first base. Sequences SGHRS (CDR1) and YFSETQ (CDR2) are obtained from the germline V gene. V is reduced by 1 base and J by 7 bases, leaving a spacing of 9 bases between them. The library was generated by the immunoSEQ multiplex PCR assay. Approximately 10^5 TCR templates per sample were assayed by the deep sequencing platform. Genomic DNA extracted from sorted T cells was used for TCRbeta CDR3 sequencing. Processing in the source paper ran as follows. The R programming language was used for clonal analysis of the TCRbeta CDR3 data. Alloreactive CD4+ and CD8+ clones were identified by comparing unstimulated samples to CFSE-low samples taken after the reaction. Regulatory or non-regulatory origin was assigned to alloreactive CD4+ clones by matching of sequences to sorted unstimulated Treg and non-Treg repertoires. TCRdb provides this immuneACCESS table in a form limited to in-frame rearrangements. Some clones are lacking; in checked studies, under half of them reflect an unresolved V gene, and why the rest are absent is not known. The DNA was the basis for D and trimming; V, J and clone size are from that table. Across this sample there are about 120,000 clones, with over 85% seen only once. The top ten hold around 0.15% of the sample.

Paper-wide results and their limitations: The cumulative frequency of alloreactive sequences that could be traced back to unstimulated CD4+ memory T cells was significantly reduced by siplizumab. Among mappable alloreactive CD4+ clones, an average Treg-derived fraction of about 69% was observed with siplizumab, compared with 26.9% in control reactions. Greater diversity appeared to be present in unstimulated naive T cells than in memory T cells, and a substantial contribution to the alloresponse seemed to be made by naive cells. Sequences below about 10^-5 frequency were poorly captured, so only a minor fraction of alloreactive clones could be mapped to unstimulated subsets. About 75-95% of proliferating CD4+ or CD8+ clones could not be given a naive or memory phenotype. Whether proliferating Tregs from siplizumab cultures actually had suppressive function was not functionally confirmed.

The TCR was taken from a human donor in good health. Sequencing was carried out using non-Treg CD4+ T cells sorted from blood. Sample cell subset or site, as interpreted from the label and publication: FACS-sorted unstimulated CD4+ non-regulatory T cells. The chain is encoded by TRBV5-1 joined to TRBJ1-6; no D gene can be assigned with confidence. The CDR3 loop reads CASSLRESNSPLHF. The sequence in DNA is TGCGCCAGCAGCTTGAGGGAATCCAATTCACCCCTCCACTTT. The variable domain in full, with residues beyond the CDR3 obtained from the reference TRBV5-1 and TRBJ1-6 genes, is KAGVTQTPRYLIKTRGQQVTLSCSPISGHRSVSWYQQTPGQGLQFLFEYFSETQRNKGNFPGRFSGRQFSNSRSEMNVSTLELGDSALYLCASSLRESNSPLHFGNGTRLTVT.